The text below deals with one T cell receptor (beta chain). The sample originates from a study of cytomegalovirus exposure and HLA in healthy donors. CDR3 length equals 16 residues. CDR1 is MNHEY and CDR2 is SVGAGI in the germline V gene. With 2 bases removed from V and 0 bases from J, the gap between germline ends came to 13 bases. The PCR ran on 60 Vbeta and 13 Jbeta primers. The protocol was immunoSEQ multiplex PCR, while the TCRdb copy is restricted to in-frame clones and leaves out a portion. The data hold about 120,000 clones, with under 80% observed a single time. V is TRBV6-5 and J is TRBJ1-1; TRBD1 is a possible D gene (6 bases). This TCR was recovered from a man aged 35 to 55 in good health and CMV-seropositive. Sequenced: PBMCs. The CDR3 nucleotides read TGTGCCAGCAGTTACGACCGGGACACCATGAACACTGAAGCTTTCTTT. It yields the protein CASSYDRDTMNTEAFF.